These 20 T cell receptor beta chains were sequenced from one sample in a study of blood T cell repertoires in COVID-19. The data were produced by immunoSEQ multiplex PCR, yet TCRdb's version contains in-frame clones alone and is incomplete. Seen here are about 200,000 clones, about 88% observed once, and the top ten hold over 2.5%. The sequencing sample was made of peripheral blood. All receptors come from a man aged 55 to 70 with acute or convalescent COVID-19.

The gene calls are TRBV18 and TRBJ2-3, with D possibly being TRBD2 (5 bases). Germline V gives CDR1 KGHSH, CDR2 LQKENI. Trimming pared 5 bases from V and 6 bases from J, leaving 15 bases between. There are 14 residues in the CDR3. CDR3 sequence reads: CASSTSSGSDTQYF. The CDR3 DNA follows: TGTGCCAGCTCAACCAGCTCGGGGTCCGATACGCAGTATTTT.

The chain carries TRBV5-4 and TRBJ2-7; 9 bases fit TRBD1. Per germline, CDR1 SGHNT and CDR2 YYREEE (reference sequence). V shed 1 base and J 3 bases; nucleotides not matched to a gene: 11. CDR3 length: 17 amino acids. CDR3 DNA sequence: TGTGCCAGCAGCTTGCAACCACAGGGGGCGCCCGTCTACGAGCAGTACTTC. Translated, it gives CASSLQPQGAPVYEQYF.

This clone was seen once. The genes are TRBV7-3 and TRBJ2-3, with D maybe TRBD2 (7 bases). Trimming removed 5 bases from V and 4 bases from J, with 16 bases in between. CDR1 and CDR2 (germline): SGHTA, FQGTGA. CDR3 size: 15 residues. The CDR3 loop reads CASSPMGGAPDTQYF. The CDR3 DNA is TGTGCCAGCAGCCCCATGGGGGGGGCCCCAGATACGCAGTATTTT.

The chain couples TRBV7-9 to TRBJ2-1, with D possibly TRBD2 on 6 matching bases. Germline V CDR1 and CDR2: SEHNR, FQNEAQ (reference sequence). This CDR3 is 13 amino acids long. Trimming cost V 3 bases and J 7 bases, with 10 bases left between them. CDR3 loop: CASSLGGRNEQFF. Here the CDR3 DNA reads TGTGCCAGCAGCTTGGGGGGAAGGAATGAGCAGTTCTTC. Full variable domain (remainder filled in from reference TRBV7-9 and TRBJ2-1): DTGVSQNPRHKITKRGQNVTFRCDPISEHNRLYWYRQTLGQGPEFLTYFQNEAQLEKSRLLSDRFSAERPKGSFSTLEIQRTEQGDSAMYLCASSLGGRNEQFFGPGTRLTVL.

The chain has TRBV6-5 and TRBJ1-1; 10 positions match TRBD1. Germline CDR1 and CDR2: MNHEY and SVGAGI. Trimming took 6 bases from V and 4 from J; bases not matched to a gene: 5. The CDR3 has 14 residues. The CDR3 region is CASRGGQGFTEAFF. In DNA, the CDR3 is TGTGCCAGCAGGGGGGGACAGGGGTTCACTGAAGCTTTCTTT.

V is TRBV3-1 (or the pseudogene TRBV3-2) and J is TRBJ2-5; 8 bases are shared with TRBD2. The CDR3 runs 19 residues. CDR1 is LGHDT, CDR2 YNNKEL, per germline (reference sequence). Trimming removed 4 bases from V and 1 base from J; junction bases left unmatched: 17. The CDR3 loop is CASSPLGGLAAGGQETQYF. The DNA of the CDR3 is TGTGCCAGCAGCCCACTCGGGGGCCTAGCTGCGGGGGGCCAAGAGACCCAGTACTTC.

The V and J genes are TRBV7-3 and TRBJ2-3; D is perhaps TRBD2 (5 bases). The germline CDR1 and CDR2 sequences are SGHTA and FQGTGA. V was shortened by 0 bases and J by 1 base, with 17 bases between the two germline ends. The CDR3 extends over 18 amino acids. The CDR3 protein is CASSLTAKATRGTDTQYF. In DNA, the CDR3 is TGTGCCAGCAGCTTAACGGCTAAAGCAACGCGGGGCACAGATACGCAGTATTTT.

The CDR3 bases are TGTGCCAGCAGCAGACAACTAGCCTCGACAGAAACCTACGAGCAGTACTTC. It is translated as CASSRQLASTETYEQYF. The chain carries TRBV21-1 and TRBJ2-7; the D segment call TRBD2 is taken from the table without a DNA check. TRBV21-1 is a listed pseudogene. This CDR3 is 17 amino acids long.

The chain couples TRBV27 to TRBJ1-5, with 11 bases lining up with TRBD1. V shed 5 bases, J shed 0 bases, and the junction held 12 bases outside the gene matches. CDR1 MNHEY and CDR2 SMNVEV come from the germline V gene (reference sequence). This CDR3 region has 19 residues. CDR3 DNA: TGTGCCAGCAGTCCCCAGGGACAGGGGGTCCCCAATAGCAATCAGCCCCAGCATTTT. Protein: CASSPQGQGVPNSNQPQHF.

The V and J genes are TRBV2 and TRBJ2-7, with D tentatively TRBD1 (6 bases). This CDR3 spans 17 amino acids. Germline lookup yields CDR1 SNHLY and CDR2 FYNNEI. Trimming pared 8 bases from V and 2 bases from J, leaving 25 bases between. The CDR3 nucleotides read TGTGCCAGCGGGGGAAGAGGGGTCGTACAGGGCCCCTACGAGCAGTACTTC. Amino acid sequence: CASGGRGVVQGPYEQYF. Full variable domain (rest looked up from reference TRBV2 and TRBJ2-7): EPEVTQTPSHQVTQMGQEVILRCVPISNHLYFYWYRQILGQKVEFLVSFYNNEISEKSEIFDDQFSVERPDGSNFTLKIRSTKLEDSAMYFCASGGRGVVQGPYEQYFGPGTRLTVT.

This clone occurred once. The V gene is TRBV15, the J gene TRBJ2-5, with 7 bases aligning to TRBD2. With 0 bases clipped from V and 4 bases from J, the junction kept 8 bases outside the gene matches. CDR3 length: 16 amino acids. In germline, CDR1 is LNHNV, CDR2 YYDKDF (reference sequence). The CDR3 here is CATSRDTAPGGETQYF. Written as DNA, the CDR3 is TGTGCCACCAGCAGAGATACGGCCCCGGGGGGAGAGACCCAGTACTTC.

The sample holds one count of this clone. The gene calls are TRBV7-9 and TRBJ1-1, with D possibly matching TRBD1 (5 bases). Germline V gene lookup returns CDR1 SEHNR and CDR2 FQNEAQ (reference sequence). CDR3 length: 14 amino acids. V lost 7 bases to trimming and J lost 1 base, with 13 bases between them. For the CDR3, the DNA is TGTGCCAGCACCCGGGGAGGGGAGAACACTGAAGCTTTCTTT. This encodes CASTRGGENTEAFF.

The sample holds a few counts of this clone. The chain joins TRBV6-5 to TRBJ2-7, with 7 bases identical to TRBD1. CDR3 length equals 15 residues. The V segment lost 5 bases and the J segment 1 base; nucleotides outside the gene matches: 8. Germline CDR1 MNHEY, CDR2 SVGAGI. The CDR3 DNA reads TGTGCCAGCAGTCCCCAGGGACAGTCATCCTACGAGCAGTACTTC. Amino acids: CASSPQGQSSYEQYF.

The V gene is TRBV30, the J gene TRBJ1-1; D call uncertain. In germline, CDR1 is GTSNPN, CDR2 SVGIG (reference sequence). This CDR3 contains 13 residues. V was pared by 4 bases and J by 2 bases, with 11 bases between. The CDR3 protein is CAWMGRGNTEAFF. CDR3 coding DNA: TGTGCCTGGATGGGTAGAGGCAACACTGAAGCTTTCTTT.

The CDR3 here is CASSPFGGARSTDTQYF. The CDR3 bases are TGTGCCAGTAGTCCTTTTGGGGGGGCTAGGAGCACAGATACGCAGTATTTT. The chain carries TRBV19 and TRBJ2-3, with D possibly being TRBD2 (7 bases). Germline V lookup: CDR1 LNHDA, CDR2 SQIVND (reference sequence). The CDR3 runs 17 residues. V was clipped by 5 bases and J by 0 bases, with 18 bases between them.

The chain carries TRBV3-1 (or the pseudogene TRBV3-2) and TRBJ2-2; 7 bases match TRBD1. The CDR3 spans 18 residues. Per the germline V gene, CDR1 is LGHDT and CDR2 is YNNKEL (reference sequence). Trimming at V came to 4 bases and at J to 6 bases, leaving 17 bases not matched to a gene. The DNA of the CDR3 is TGTGCCAGCAGCCCTACTGGTCGACAGGGAAAAGGACCCGGGGAGCTGTTTTTT. Its protein is CASSPTGRQGKGPGELFF.

The V and J genes are TRBV5-1 and TRBJ1-1; D perhaps matches TRBD1 (5 bases). The germline V gene has CDR1 SGHRS and CDR2 YFSETQ. The CDR3 length is 13 residues. V was trimmed by 7 bases and J by 3 bases, leaving 13 bases between them. CDR3 nucleotide sequence: TGCGCCAGCGTCCCCCCGGGGGACACTGAAGCTTTCTTT. It translates to CASVPPGDTEAFF.

The count of this clone is one. The chain carries TRBV28 and TRBJ1-2, with a possible D match to TRBD1 (6 bases). V was trimmed by 11 bases and J by 0 bases, leaving 16 bases between them. The CDR3 loop spans 14 amino acids. Per the germline V gene, CDR1 is MDHEN and CDR2 is SYDVKM. As DNA, the CDR3 is TGTGCCGGCAAGACAGGCCTCGCTAACTATGGCTACACCTTC. Translated, it gives CAGKTGLANYGYTF.

In its sample, this clone was seen once. The rearrangement joins TRBV6-4 to TRBJ2-3; a possible D gene is TRBD2 (5 bases). Trimming took 5 bases from V and 1 from J, leaving 13 bases between them. This CDR3 spans 15 amino acids. Germline CDR1 MRHNA, CDR2 SNTAGT. The CDR3 DNA reads as TGTGCCAGCAGTCCCCTCCCGCGGGGCACAGATACGCAGTATTTT. It yields the protein CASSPLPRGTDTQYF.

The rearrangement uses TRBV5-1 and TRBJ1-4; 8 bases map to TRBD1. CDR3 length: 17 residues. Germline V gene lookup returns CDR1 SGHRS and CDR2 YFSETQ. The junction had 7 bases not matched to a gene; V was cut back by 1 base and J by 2 bases. The CDR3 loop is CASSLTGGLRTNEKLFF. CDR3 sequence (DNA): TGCGCCAGCAGCTTGACAGGGGGACTGAGGACTAATGAAAAACTGTTTTTT.